The 12 T cell receptor beta chains presented below share a single source sample, sequenced in a study of blood T cell repertoires in COVID-19. The table came from immunoSEQ multiplex PCR; TCRdb's copy has only in-frame clones and leaves some out. Seen here are hundreds of thousands of clones, more than 80% observed once, and the top ten hold about 1.1%. The sample taken for sequencing was PBMCs or T cells enriched from blood (not recorded which). The receptors derive from a man between 25 and 39 years old who had recovered from COVID-19.

This clone was detected a few times. This chain links TRBV4-1 with TRBJ2-7; D possibly corresponds to TRBD1 (5 bases). CDR1 is MGHRA and CDR2 is YSYEKL in the germline V gene. The ends were cut back, 1 base at V and 3 bases at J, with 7 bases in the middle. There are 13 residues in the CDR3. CDR3 sequence reads: CASSQAQGYEQYF. The CDR3 region has the DNA TGCGCCAGCAGCCAAGCTCAGGGCTACGAGCAGTACTTC.

This clone was recorded a few times. Other nucleotide sequences from this sample produce the same CDR3. V is TRBV18 and J is TRBJ1-6; 7 bases fit TRBD1. The J segment lost 5 bases and the V segment lost 3 bases, leaving 1 base of the junction unmatched. The germline gives CDR1 KGHSH, CDR2 LQKENI. The CDR3 is 14 amino acids. CDR3 loop: CASSPGQNNSPLHF. The CDR3 nucleotides read TGTGCCAGCTCACCGGGACAGAATAATTCACCCCTCCACTTT.

J is TRBJ1-1 and V is TRBV3-1 (or the pseudogene TRBV3-2); TRBD1 matches 8 bases. The CDR3 loop spans 14 amino acids. The V segment lost 5 bases and the J segment 9 bases; nucleotides outside the gene matches: 11. CDR1 LGHDT and CDR2 YNNKEL come from the germline V gene (reference sequence). DNA of the CDR3: TGTGCCAGCAGCTCAGGGGGCGCGGAGGAGAAAGCTTTCTTT. This gives the protein CASSSGGAEEKAFF.

The chain carries TRBV28 and TRBJ2-7; 12 bases map to TRBD2. CDR3 length equals 15 residues. CDR1 is MDHEN and CDR2 is SYDVKM in the germline V gene. V was pared by 5 bases and J by 5 bases, with 7 bases of the junction left unmatched. CDR3 amino acids: CASSARLAGVDEQYF. As DNA, the CDR3 is TGTGCCAGCAGTGCCCGACTAGCGGGAGTCGACGAGCAGTACTTC. Based on the CDR3 plus reference TRBV28 and TRBJ2-7, the full variable domain is DVKVTQSSRYLVKRTGEKVFLECVQDMDHENMFWYRQDPGLGLRLIYFSYDVKMKEKGDIPEGYSVSREKKERFSLILESASTNQTSMYLCASSARLAGVDEQYFGPGTRLTVT.

This clone was counted only a few times. The V call is TRBV5-6, the J call TRBJ2-7; D perhaps matches TRBD1 (5 bases). Germline V gene data show CDR1 as SGHDT and CDR2 as YYEEEE. V lost 2 bases, J lost 2 bases, and 11 bases lay in between. This CDR3 is 14 amino acids long. The DNA of the CDR3 is TGTGCCAGCAGCTTCGGGCAGGGTACCTACGAGCAGTACTTC. Translating gives CASSFGQGTYEQYF.

The chain joins TRBV29-1 to TRBJ2-1; D remains ambiguous. CDR1 and CDR2 from the germline V gene are SQVTM and ANQGSEA. Trimming took 4 bases from V and 2 from J, leaving 12 bases between them. This CDR3 has 14 amino acids. In DNA form, the CDR3 reads TGCAGCGTTGGAGGCGGAAGAGCCTACAATGAGCAGTTCTTC. Its protein is CSVGGGRAYNEQFF.

The chain has TRBV7-9 and TRBJ2-1, with D maybe TRBD2 (6 bases). From germline, CDR1 is SEHNR and CDR2 FQNEAQ (reference sequence). CDR3 size: 16 residues. The V gene lost 4 bases and the J gene lost 2 bases, with 15 bases spanning the gap. The CDR3 bases are TGTGCCAGCAGCTCCAGGACTACCCTCGCCTACAATGAGCAGTTCTTC. Its translation: CASSSRTTLAYNEQFF.

This clone was seen a single time. This chain links TRBV24-1 with TRBJ1-1; D ambiguous. The CDR3 totals 13 residues. Germline loops: CDR1 KGHDR, CDR2 SFDVKD. The ends were cut back, 1 base at V and 3 bases at J, with 5 bases in the middle. The CDR3 DNA follows: TGTGCCACCAGTGATTTCCCCTACACTGAAGCTTTCTTT. Protein product: CATSDFPYTEAFF.

The genes are TRBV10-3 and TRBJ2-7; 9 nucleotides agree with TRBD1. The trim removed 6 bases at V and 4 bases at J, leaving 7 bases unmatched. The length of the CDR3 is 14 residues. Germline V gene data show CDR1 as ENHRY and CDR2 as SYGVKD. The CDR3 loop reads CAISSGTGLYEQYF. As DNA, the CDR3 is TGTGCCATCAGCTCCGGGACAGGGCTGTACGAGCAGTACTTC.

The chain carries TRBV11-2 and TRBJ2-5; TRBD2 aligns across 12 bases. The CDR3 contains 15 residues. Looked up from germline, CDR1 is SGHAT and CDR2 is FQNNGV. The junction had 9 bases not matched to a gene; V was cut back by 8 bases and J by 5 bases. The CDR3 is CASETSGSLAETQYF. Here the CDR3 DNA reads TGTGCCAGCGAGACTAGCGGGAGCTTGGCGGAGACCCAGTACTTC.

The rearrangement links TRBV14 to TRBJ1-5; TRBD1 matches 8 bases. This CDR3 region has 16 residues. J gave up 5 bases and V 2 bases, and 8 bases lay outside the gene matches. The germline CDR1 and CDR2 sequences are SGHDN and FVKESK. CDR3 DNA: TGTGCCAGCAGCCAACGGACAGGGAGAGGATATCAGCCCCAGCATTTT. This gives the protein CASSQRTGRGYQPQHF. The whole variable domain, filled in from reference TRBV14 and TRBJ1-5, reads EAGVTQFPSHSVIEKGQTVTLRCDPISGHDNLYWYRRVMGKEIKFLLHFVKESKQDESGMPNNRFLAERTGGTYSTLKVQPAELEDSGVYFCASSQRTGRGYQPQHFGDGTRLSIL.

The count of this clone is one. This rearrangement joins TRBV21-1 to TRBJ2-2; the table names TRBD1, a call not compared with the DNA. TRBV21-1 represents a pseudogene. The CDR3 runs to 17 residues. In DNA form, the CDR3 reads TGTGCCAGCAGCAAATCTGAGGGGACAGGAAACACCGGGGAGCTGTTTTTT. Residues: CASSKSEGTGNTGELFF.